This T cell receptor beta chain was found in a study of glioma-infiltrating T cells. V was pared by 2 bases and J by 0 bases, with 8 bases between. This CDR3 has 15 residues. Germline assignment: CDR1 MNHEY and CDR2 SMNVEV (reference sequence). TCR alpha and beta CDR3 regions were amplified from RNA using iRepertoire nested multiplex PCR. TCRdb fed the multiplex PCR reads into MiXCR, producing one record per CDR3 protein. The table has around 850 distinct CDR3 sequences, 17% seen once; the top ten hold about 31%. This clonotype is labeled as large. V gene TRBV27 combines with J gene TRBJ1-3; D is ambiguous. The sample was glioma tissue, nonneoplastic brain tissue, or PBMCs (not recorded which). This TCR came from a human donor with low-grade glioma or glioblastoma, undergoing nonglioma brain surgery, or in good health (not recorded which). In DNA, the CDR3 is TGTGCCAGCAGTTTAACCGCAGACTCTGGAAACACCATATATTTT. Residues: CASSLTADSGNTIYF.